The rows below give T cell receptor beta chains drawn from one sample of a study of blood T cell repertoires in COVID-19. The table came from immunoSEQ multiplex PCR; TCRdb's copy has only in-frame clones and leaves some out. The sample lists more than 95,000 clones; 85% were seen once. Sequenced: peripheral blood. These receptors originate from a woman of 80 years or more with acute or convalescent COVID-19. Each CDR3 is given with its conserved first and last residue. D genes are given only for firm matches. Some rows have no size entry. The others give once, few or many, or a class for an expanded clone.

CASRGQGRGTEAFF	TGTGCCAGCAGGGGACAGGGGAGGGGTACTGAAGCTTTCTTT	-	TRBV2	TRBJ1-1	TRBD1
CASSLGGVVRVGYTF	TGTGCCAGCAGCTTAGGGGGGGTCGTGAGGGTTGGCTACACCTTC	-	TRBV11-2	TRBJ1-2	-
CSASKEPSGSPLHF	TGCAGTGCTAGTAAGGAGCCTTCGGGTTCACCCCTCCACTTT	few	TRBV20-1	TRBJ1-6	-
CASSRQGLRQFF	TGTGCCAGCAGTCGACAGGGTCTACGGCAGTTCTTC	once	TRBV6-5	TRBJ2-1	TRBD1
CASSPRAIETQYF	TGTGCCAGCAGTCCTCGAGCGATCGAGACCCAGTACTTC	-	TRBV7-2	TRBJ2-5	-
CASSLVGSSYNSPLHF	TGCGCCAGCAGCTTGGTCGGGAGCTCCTATAATTCACCCCTCCACTTT	once	TRBV5-1	TRBJ1-6	-
CASNKGPWTEAFF	TGTGCCAGTAATAAGGGGCCCTGGACTGAAGCTTTCTTT	-	TRBV12-3/TRBV12-4	TRBJ1-1	-
CASSLTGGGYTF	TGTGCCAGCAGCTTAACAGGGGGCGGCTACACCTTC	-	TRBV7-3	TRBJ1-2	TRBD1
CAISPTQGTGELFF	TGTGCCATCAGCCCGACCCAGGGCACCGGGGAGCTGTTTTTT	-	TRBV10-3	TRBJ2-2	-
CASRAGQGSYEQYF	TGTGCCAGCAGGGCGGGACAGGGTTCCTACGAGCAGTACTTC	-	TRBV3-1/TRBV3-2	TRBJ2-7	TRBD1
CASSGGASSYEQYF	TGTGCCAGCAGCGGAGGGGCGAGCTCCTACGAGCAGTACTTC	-	TRBV5-4	TRBJ2-7	-
CASSLGQLTEAFF	TGTGCCAGCAGCTTGGGACAGCTCACTGAAGCTTTCTTT	-	TRBV7-3	TRBJ1-1	TRBD1
CASSVTGTWGNTIYF	TGTGCCAGCAGCGTGACAGGAACGTGGGGAAACACCATATATTTT	-	TRBV9	TRBJ1-3	-
CASRSPGQSYGYTF	TGCGCCAGCAGAAGCCCAGGACAGTCCTATGGCTACACCTTC	-	TRBV5-1	TRBJ1-2	-
CASSYVGGGEKLFF	TGTGCCAGCAGTTACGTGGGCGGCGGGGAAAAACTGTTTTTT	-	TRBV6-6	TRBJ1-4	-
CASSQDLTYSGANVLTF	TGCGCCAGCAGCCAAGATCTCACATACTCTGGGGCCAACGTCCTGACTTTC	-	TRBV4-1	TRBJ2-6	-
CASSQRRTSGGDNEQFF	TGTGCCAGCAGCCAAAGGCGGACTAGCGGGGGGGACAATGAGCAGTTCTTC	-	TRBV5-4	TRBJ2-1	TRBD2
CASSQVIYRGAFF	TGCGCCAGCAGCCAAGTAATCTACCGGGGAGCTTTCTTT	-	TRBV4-1	TRBJ1-1	-
CASSKQGVRPLHF	TGTGCCAGTAGTAAACAGGGGGTTCGGCCCCTCCACTTT	-	TRBV19	TRBJ1-6	TRBD1
CASGSGYPSGANVLTF	TGCGCCAGCGGGAGTGGTTACCCCTCTGGGGCCAACGTCCTGACTTTC	-	TRBV5-1	TRBJ2-6	-
CASSPLAGKIRSYNSPLHF	TGTGCCAGCAGCCCTCTAGCAGGAAAGATTAGATCCTATAATTCACCCCTCCACTTT	-	TRBV4-2	TRBJ1-6	-
CASSNGQGRWGTYGYTF	TGTGCCAGCAGCAATGGACAGGGCCGGTGGGGAACTTATGGCTACACCTTC	-	TRBV5-4	TRBJ1-2	TRBD1